Below, 20 T cell receptor beta chains from the same sample are listed, as sequenced in a study of OX40 agonist ivuxolimab in advanced cancers. Repertoires were generated with immunoSEQ multiplex PCR, while TCRdb's copy carries only in-frame clones and drops some. The sample shows tens of thousands of clones, around 94% of them seen only once. The input for sequencing was CD4+ or CD8+ T cells sorted from blood, taken in a trial of the OX40 agonist ivuxolimab. The source of these receptors is an adult with an advanced solid tumor such as melanoma, head and neck, liver or kidney cancer.

This chain uses TRBV7-8 with TRBJ1-5; D ambiguous. The germline V gene has CDR1 SGHVS and CDR2 FQNEAQ. The CDR3 spans 13 residues. Trimming cost V 5 bases and J 6 bases, with 11 bases left between them. The CDR3 coding sequence is TGTGCCAGCAGCCCCCACGGAGGTCAGCCCCAGCATTTT. The encoded protein is CASSPHGGQPQHF. Looking up the rest from reference TRBV7-8 and TRBJ1-5 gives the full variable domain: GAGVSQSPRYKVAKRGQDVALRCDPISGHVSLFWYQQALGQGPEFLTYFQNEAQLDKSGLPSDRFFAERPEGSVSTLKIQRTQQEDSAVYLCASSPHGGQPQHFGDGTRLSIL.

The chain couples TRBV28 to TRBJ1-2; 10 bases fit TRBD1. Germline V lookup: CDR1 MDHEN, CDR2 SYDVKM. V shed 5 bases and J 8 bases; nucleotides not matched to a gene: 8. This CDR3 comprises 14 residues. The CDR3 here is CASSPGQGRGGYTF. The CDR3 DNA follows: TGTGCCAGCAGTCCGGGACAGGGGAGGGGCGGCTACACCTTC.

The V call is TRBV14, the J call TRBJ2-7; D unclear. This CDR3 is 15 amino acids long. The germline V gene encodes CDR1 SGHDN and CDR2 FVKESK. The V and J ends lost 6 bases and 5 bases respectively, with 20 bases between them. The CDR3 protein is CASRPLITQGNEQYF. CDR3 bases: TGTGCCAGCAGACCGCTCATAACCCAAGGGAACGAGCAGTACTTC.

This clone was picked up one time. J is TRBJ2-7 and V is TRBV27, with 8 nucleotides matching TRBD1. The CDR3 spans 13 residues. The junction had 1 base not matched to a gene; V was cut back by 3 bases and J by 3 bases. Germline V lookup: CDR1 MNHEY, CDR2 SMNVEV (reference sequence). The CDR3 DNA is TGTGCCAGCAGTTTTACAGGGGGCTACGAGCAGTACTTC. Translation: CASSFTGGYEQYF.

This chain connects TRBV4-3 to TRBJ1-1; a possible D gene is TRBD1 (6 bases). CDR3 length equals 15 residues. CDR1 LGHNA and CDR2 YSLEER come from the germline V gene. Between the trimmed V and J ends, which lost 4 bases and 5 bases, there was a span of 17 bases. The CDR3 DNA reads as TGCGCCAGCAGCCGATACGAGGGGGGCTGGACTGAAGCTTTCTTT. Its translation is CASSRYEGGWTEAFF.

This chain links TRBV13 with TRBJ1-4; no firm D call. The V and J ends lost 1 base and 1 base respectively, with 1 base between them. The CDR3 is 13 amino acids. From germline, CDR1 is PRHDT and CDR2 FYEKMQ (reference sequence). The CDR3 bases are TGTGCCAGCAGCTTAGTAACTAATGAAAAACTGTTTTTT. As protein: CASSLVTNEKLFF. Filled out from reference TRBV13 and TRBJ1-4, the complete variable domain reads AAGVIQSPRHLIKEKRETATLKCYPIPRHDTVYWYQQGPGQDPQFLISFYEKMQSDKGSIPDRFSAQQFSDYHSELNMSSLELGDSALYFCASSLVTNEKLFFGSGTQLSVL.

V usage is TRBV2 and J usage is TRBJ1-5; TRBD1 is a possible D gene (5 bases). V dropped 6 bases and J dropped 1 base, with 10 bases sitting between them. This CDR3 has 14 amino acids. Germline loops: CDR1 SNHLY, CDR2 FYNNEI. CDR3 protein: CASSRVGSNQPQHF. DNA of the CDR3: TGTGCCAGCAGCAGGGTCGGAAGCAATCAGCCCCAGCATTTT.

The chain recombines TRBV7-2 with TRBJ2-1; 8 nucleotides align to TRBD2. The germline V gene encodes CDR1 SGHTA and CDR2 FQGNSA. CDR3 size: 16 residues. Trimming at V came to 4 bases and at J to 4 bases, leaving 9 bases not matched to a gene. CDR3 region: CASSYSKRGPYNEQFF. CDR3 nucleotides: TGTGCCAGCAGCTATTCAAAGCGGGGGCCTTACAATGAGCAGTTCTTC.

The chain carries TRBV5-1 and TRBJ2-2; 8 nucleotides agree with TRBD2. Germline trimming cut 0 bases from V and 3 bases from J; bases unmatched to any gene: 10. Germline loops: CDR1 SGHRS, CDR2 YFSETQ. The CDR3 sequence is 18 residues long. The CDR3 here is CASSLEGREGWDTGELFF. The CDR3 DNA is TGCGCCAGCAGCTTGGAAGGACGGGAGGGCTGGGACACCGGGGAGCTGTTTTTT.

The chain employs TRBV6-5 and TRBJ2-7; 7 nucleotides match TRBD1. The junction had 6 bases not matched to a gene; V was cut back by 4 bases and J by 3 bases. Germline CDR1 and CDR2: MNHEY and SVGAGI. The CDR3 consists of 14 residues. The CDR3 DNA reads as TGTGCCAGCAGTTTCCGGGACAGAGTCTACGAGCAGTACTTC. It is translated as CASSFRDRVYEQYF.

The chain carries TRBV27 and TRBJ2-1, with 13 bases fitting TRBD2. Germline V CDR1 and CDR2: MNHEY, SMNVEV (reference sequence). This CDR3 is built from 14 residues. V shed 11 bases, J shed 7 bases, and the junction held 8 bases outside the gene matches. The CDR3 sequence is CASARTSGSNEQFF. The CDR3 DNA reads TGTGCCTCGGCCCGGACTAGCGGGAGTAATGAGCAGTTCTTC.

This chain connects TRBV28 to TRBJ2-1, with 11 bases aligning to TRBD2. Unmatched junction bases numbered 6, after V lost 3 bases and J lost 5 bases. The CDR3 is made up of 16 amino acids. Germline lookup yields CDR1 MDHEN and CDR2 SYDVKM. CDR3 sequence: CASSFPTSGKNNEQFF. The CDR3 DNA is TGTGCCAGCAGTTTCCCGACTAGCGGGAAGAACAATGAGCAGTTCTTC.

This sequence joins TRBV5-1 and TRBJ1-3, with 7 bases lining up with TRBD1. The CDR3 totals 14 residues. Per germline, CDR1 SGHRS and CDR2 YFSETQ. V lost 5 bases and J lost 2; bases outside the gene matches: 4. CDR3 residues: CASRDQGAGNTIYF. The CDR3 DNA is TGCGCCAGCAGGGACCAGGGGGCTGGAAACACCATATATTTT.

The gene calls are TRBV15 and TRBJ2-5; D tentatively fits TRBD1 or TRBD2 (5 bases each). The ends were cut back, 0 bases at V and 4 bases at J, with 12 bases in the middle. Germline CDR1 LNHNV, CDR2 YYDKDF (reference sequence). The CDR3 consists of 15 residues. The chain's CDR3 is CATSREEVGVETQYF. CDR3 DNA: TGTGCCACCAGCAGAGAAGAGGTGGGGGTAGAGACCCAGTACTTC.

This sequence joins TRBV4-3 and TRBJ2-5, with unresolved D. The V and J ends lost 1 base and 1 base respectively, with 19 bases between them. Germline V gene lookup returns CDR1 LGHNA and CDR2 YSLEER. The CDR3 extends over 18 amino acids. CDR3: CASSQVPTLSRRQETQYF. CDR3 bases: TGCGCCAGCAGCCAAGTACCCACGCTAAGTAGGCGCCAAGAGACCCAGTACTTC.

V and J are TRBV30 and TRBJ2-7; D possibly uses TRBD1 or TRBD2 (6 bases each). The germline CDR1 and CDR2 sequences are GTSNPN and SVGIG (reference sequence). V shed 5 bases and J shed 3 bases, with 23 bases lying between them. The CDR3 is made up of 16 amino acids. CDR3 loop: CAWGSPRWGASYEQYF. DNA of the CDR3: TGTGCCTGGGGTTCTCCCCGCTGGGGGGCTAGCTACGAGCAGTACTTC.

CDR3 amino acids: CASSSWTTMALPDTQYF. CDR3 DNA: TGTGCCAGCAGCTCCTGGACCACCATGGCCCTCCCAGATACGCAGTATTTT. The chain uses TRBV7-9 and TRBJ2-3; no reliable D call. The CDR3 consists of 17 residues. Germline CDR1 reads SEHNR; CDR2 reads FQNEAQ (reference sequence). Between the trimmed V and J ends, which lost 4 bases and 4 bases, there was a span of 21 bases.

The rearrangement links TRBV29-1 to TRBJ2-5; tentative D call: TRBD2 (5 bases). The end of the DNA aligns better with TRBJ2-7, so the J call may be wrong. This CDR3 region has 14 residues. Germline V gene sequence: CDR1 SQVTM, CDR2 ANQGSEA. This CDR3 is CSVEGGWGSYEQYF. The CDR3, as DNA: TGCAGCGTTGAAGGAGGGTGGGGCTCCTACGAGCAGTACTTC.

The rearrangement uses TRBV4-2 and TRBJ1-2, with D possibly TRBD1 on 5 matching bases. The CDR3 runs to 16 residues. Trimming shortened V by 8 bases and J by 2 bases, and 21 bases separated the two germline ends. Looked up from germline, CDR1 is LGHNA and CDR2 is YNFKEQ. CDR3 DNA sequence: TGTGCCAGCCTACCGGTTTTGGGGGGTGGAAACTATGGCTACACCTTC. Residues: CASLPVLGGGNYGYTF.

The rearrangement uses TRBV6-1 and TRBJ2-3, with TRBD2 matching 12 bases. CDR1 is MNHNS, CDR2 SASEGT, per germline. CDR3 length: 16 amino acids. V lost 0 bases, J lost 4 bases, and 2 bases stayed unmatched. CDR3 sequence (DNA): TGTGCCAGCAGTGAAGCGCTAGCGGGGGGGCCAGATACGCAGTATTTT. Translated: CASSEALAGGPDTQYF.